A selection of T cell receptor beta chains follows, all from one sample in a study of T-cell reconstitution after alpha-beta-depleted transplantation in children. TCRdb redid the calling of the PCR reads with MiXCR, one entry per CDR3 protein. The table shows hundreds of thousands of distinct CDR3 sequences, with about an eighth occurring only once. Specimen: PBMCs, mostly from graft donor cells, collected 360 days after TCRalphabeta/CD19-depleted stem cell transplant. All receptors come from a male patient younger than 18 who had a stem cell transplant for acute myeloid leukemia, so the T cells may come from the graft donor. CDR3s include the opening cysteine and the closing phenylalanine or tryptophan. A D gene is named only where the DNA matches it firmly. The size field is filled for only some rows; it gives once, few, many or a size class.

abundance | d_gene | j_gene | v_gene | CDR3nt | CDR3aa
- | - | TRBJ2-3 | TRBV28 | TGTGCCAGCAGTTTACCGCTAGGTGCCACAGATACGCAGTATTTT | CASSLPLGATDTQYF
- | - | TRBJ2-7 | TRBV29-1 | TGCAGCGTTGAAGGAGGACGCGGGACGCTCGGGGAGCAGTACTTC | CSVEGGRGTLGEQYF
many | - | TRBJ2-5 | TRBV29-1 | TGCAGCGTTGACCGGTTAGGAGGGCAAGAGACCCAGTACTTC | CSVDRLGGQETQYF
many | TRBD1 | TRBJ1-2 | TRBV20-1 | TGCAGAAGGACAGGATATGGCTACACCTTC | CRRTGYGYTF
- | - | TRBJ2-5 | TRBV11-3 | TGTGCCAGCAGCTTAGGGCGCGCAGGGTCCGAGACCCAGTACTTC | CASSLGRAGSETQYF
many | - | TRBJ2-7 | TRBV6-6 | TGTGCCAGCAGTCAGACAGGGAGGTACGAGCAGTACTTC | CASSQTGRYEQYF
- | TRBD2 | TRBJ2-1 | TRBV7-3 | TGTGCCAGCAGCTTAACCTCAGGACTAGCCGGGGATGAGCAGTTCTTC | CASSLTSGLAGDEQFF
- | TRBD2 | TRBJ2-5 | TRBV4-3 | TGCGCCAGCAGCCAAGGTCTAGCGGGGATCGGAGAGACCCAGTACTTC | CASSQGLAGIGETQYF
many | - | TRBJ2-7 | TRBV5-1 | TGCGCCAGCAGCTTGGCCCGAACCGTGGACGAGCAGTACTTC | CASSLARTVDEQYF
- | - | TRBJ1-2 | TRBV6-2/TRBV6-3 | TGTGCCAGCAGTTACTCGGGGCAGGGCCCCCTGAGGAGTGGCTACACCTTC | CASSYSGQGPLRSGYTF
many | TRBD2 | TRBJ2-7 | TRBV4-2 | TGTGCCAGCAGCCAATCGGGGGGAGCGGGAAGTTCCGGAGCCGAGCAGTACTTC | CASSQSGGAGSSGAEQYF
few | TRBD2 | TRBJ2-7 | TRBV11-1 | TGTGCCAGCAGCCGCACTCTAATCACTAGCGGGACTAACTCCTACGAGCAGTACTTC | CASSRTLITSGTNSYEQYF
many | - | TRBJ2-1 | TRBV20-1 | TGCAGTGCCCAAATGGGGATGGGGGCCTCCTACAATGAGCAGTTCTTC | CSAQMGMGASYNEQFF
few | - | TRBJ1-1 | TRBV19 | TGTGCCAGTAGGATACAGGATCCGAACACTGAAGCTTTCTTT | CASRIQDPNTEAFF
few | - | TRBJ2-7 | TRBV11-2 | TGTGCCAGCAGCTTCTGGGACCTCCGCTCCTACGAGCAGTACTTC | CASSFWDLRSYEQYF
many | - | TRBJ1-2 | TRBV10-3 | TGTGCCACCTGGACGGGCTATGGCTACACCTTC | CATWTGYGYTF
- | TRBD2 | TRBJ2-5 | TRBV28 | TGTGCCAGCAGTCCGCCGGGGGGAGGAGAGACCCAGTACTTC | CASSPPGGGETQYF
many | - | TRBJ2-7 | TRBV20-1 | TGCAGTGCTAGACCCCCGCGGGATGAGTTCTACGAGCAGTACTTC | CSARPPRDEFYEQYF
- | TRBD2 | TRBJ2-1 | TRBV7-6 | TGTGCCAGCAGCGCCTTGGACGGGAGGGCCTACAATGAGCAGTTCTTC | CASSALDGRAYNEQFF
few | - | TRBJ2-7 | TRBV4-3 | TGCGCCAGCAGCCATATCTCCGACAGCTCCTACGAGCAGTACTTC | CASSHISDSSYEQYF
- | - | TRBJ2-1 | TRBV7-7 | TGTGCTAGCAGCAGCGAGGTACCGGGGGAGCAGTTCTTC | CASSSEVPGEQFF
- | TRBD1 | TRBJ2-1 | TRBV2 | TGTGCCGTGTCGGACAGGGGCGAGTTCTTC | CAVSDRGEFF
few | - | TRBJ1-5 | TRBV3-1 | TGTGCCAGCAGCCAAGATCCGAAGGGGTTTCAGCCCCAGCATTTT | CASSQDPKGFQPQHF
- | - | TRBJ1-1 | TRBV7-9 | TGTGCCAGCAGCGGGGACACAGGAGCTTTCTTT | CASSGDTGAFF
few | TRBD1 | TRBJ2-7 | TRBV15 | TGTGCCACCAGCCGACACAGGGGGCTCTACGAGCAGTACTTC | CATSRHRGLYEQYF
few | - | TRBJ2-1 | TRBV29-1 | TGCAGCGTTGAAGGGACCTCGGCCTCCTACAATGAGCAGTTCTTC | CSVEGTSASYNEQFF
- | - | TRBJ1-5 | TRBV20-1 | TGCAGTGCTAGCCGGGGCGCAGGGGTGGACAATCAGCCCCAGCATTTT | CSASRGAGVDNQPQHF
- | - | TRBJ1-1 | TRBV5-1 | TGCGCCAGCAGCTGGATAAGGGACGGGGGCACTGAAGCTTTCTTT | CASSWIRDGGTEAFF
- | TRBD2 | TRBJ2-5 | TRBV10-3 | TGTGCCACCTTGACTAGCGGGAGTGAGACCCAGTACTTC | CATLTSGSETQYF
few | - | TRBJ1-1 | TRBV5-4 | TGTGCCAGCAGCTTGTGGTCGGGGCGGGGGGACACTGAAGCTTTCTTT | CASSLWSGRGDTEAFF
- | - | TRBJ2-3 | TRBV20-1 | TGCAGTGCTGAAATTACAGATACGCAGTATTTT | CSAEITDTQYF
many | TRBD2 | TRBJ2-5 | TRBV6-2/TRBV6-3 | TGTGCCAGCAGTCCTTCGACTAGCTTGGAGACCCAGTACTTC | CASSPSTSLETQYF
few | TRBD2 | TRBJ2-3 | TRBV4-3 | TGCGCCAGCGGGGTTGCGGGAGATAGCACAGATACGCAGTATTTT | CASGVAGDSTDTQYF
few | - | TRBJ2-4 | TRBV5-1 | TGCGCCAGCAGCTTTGGGCGATTGGAAAACATTCAGTACTTC | CASSFGRLENIQYF